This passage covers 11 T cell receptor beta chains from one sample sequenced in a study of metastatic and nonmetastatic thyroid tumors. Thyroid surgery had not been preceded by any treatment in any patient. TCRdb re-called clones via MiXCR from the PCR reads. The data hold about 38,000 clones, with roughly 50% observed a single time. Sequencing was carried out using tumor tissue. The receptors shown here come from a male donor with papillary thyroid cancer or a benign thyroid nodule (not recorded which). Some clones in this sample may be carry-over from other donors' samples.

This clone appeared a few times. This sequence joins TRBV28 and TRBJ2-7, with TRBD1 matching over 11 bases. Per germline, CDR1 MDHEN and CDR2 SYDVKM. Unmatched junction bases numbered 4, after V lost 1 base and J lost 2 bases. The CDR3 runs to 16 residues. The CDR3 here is CASSLLGTGGTYEQYF. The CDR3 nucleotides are TGTGCCAGCAGTTTATTAGGGACAGGGGGAACCTACGAGCAGTACTTC.

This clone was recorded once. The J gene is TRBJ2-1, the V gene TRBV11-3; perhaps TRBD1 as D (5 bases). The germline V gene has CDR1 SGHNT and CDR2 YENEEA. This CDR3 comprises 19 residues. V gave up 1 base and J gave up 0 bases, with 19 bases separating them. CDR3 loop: CASSLGSGPKRSSYNEQFF. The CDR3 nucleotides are TGTGCCAGCAGCTTAGGTTCAGGGCCCAAACGCAGCTCCTACAATGAGCAGTTCTTC. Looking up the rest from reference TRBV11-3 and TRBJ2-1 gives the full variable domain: EAGVVQSPRYKIIEKKQPVAFWCNPISGHNTLYWYLQNLGQGPELLIRYENEEAVDDSQLPKDRFSAERLKGVDSTLKIQPAELGDSAVYLCASSLGSGPKRSSYNEQFFGPGTRLTVL.

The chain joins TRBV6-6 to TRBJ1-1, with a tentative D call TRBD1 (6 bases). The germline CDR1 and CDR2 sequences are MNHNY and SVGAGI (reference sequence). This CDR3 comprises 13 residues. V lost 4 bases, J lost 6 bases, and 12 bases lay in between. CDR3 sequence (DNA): TGTGCCAGCAGTTCCTCGAGACAGGCTGAAGCTTTCTTT. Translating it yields CASSSSRQAEAFF.

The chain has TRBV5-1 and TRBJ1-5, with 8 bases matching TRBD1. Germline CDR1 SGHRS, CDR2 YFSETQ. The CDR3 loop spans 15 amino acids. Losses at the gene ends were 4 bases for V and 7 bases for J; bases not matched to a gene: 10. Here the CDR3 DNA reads TGCGCCAGCAGCATTCAGGGGGCCCCGGGGCAGCCCCAGCATTTT. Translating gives CASSIQGAPGQPQHF.

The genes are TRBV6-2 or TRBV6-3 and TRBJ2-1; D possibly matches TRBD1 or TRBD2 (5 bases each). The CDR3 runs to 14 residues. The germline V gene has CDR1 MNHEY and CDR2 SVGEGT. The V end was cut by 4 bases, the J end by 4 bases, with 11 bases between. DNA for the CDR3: TGTGCCAGCAGTTTAGGGACCGATTACAATGAGCAGTTCTTC. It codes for CASSLGTDYNEQFF.

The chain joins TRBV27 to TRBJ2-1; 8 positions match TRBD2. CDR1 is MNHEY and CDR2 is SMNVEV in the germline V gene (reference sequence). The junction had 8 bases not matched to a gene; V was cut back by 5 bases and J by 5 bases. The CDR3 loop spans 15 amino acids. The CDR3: CASSVAGLWDNEQFF. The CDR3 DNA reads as TGTGCCAGCAGTGTAGCGGGACTTTGGGACAATGAGCAGTTCTTC.

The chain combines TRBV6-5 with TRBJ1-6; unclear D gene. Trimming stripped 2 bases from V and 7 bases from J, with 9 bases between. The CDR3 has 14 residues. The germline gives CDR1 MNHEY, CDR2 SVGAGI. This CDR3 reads CASSYGQKNSPLHF. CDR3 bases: TGTGCCAGCAGTTACGGGCAGAAAAATTCACCCCTCCACTTT.

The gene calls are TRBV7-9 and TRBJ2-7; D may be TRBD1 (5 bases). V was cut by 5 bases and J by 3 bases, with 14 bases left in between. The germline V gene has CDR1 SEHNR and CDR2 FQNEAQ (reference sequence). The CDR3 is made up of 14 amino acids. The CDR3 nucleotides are TGTGCCAGCAGCCGCAGGGATAGGTTCTACGAGCAGTACTTC. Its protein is CASSRRDRFYEQYF.

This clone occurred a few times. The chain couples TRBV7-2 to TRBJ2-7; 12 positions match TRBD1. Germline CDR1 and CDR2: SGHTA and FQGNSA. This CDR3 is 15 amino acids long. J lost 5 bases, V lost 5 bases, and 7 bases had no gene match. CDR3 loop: CASSLGGTGGNEQYF. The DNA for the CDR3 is TGTGCCAGCAGCCTGGGAGGGACAGGGGGCAACGAGCAGTACTTC.

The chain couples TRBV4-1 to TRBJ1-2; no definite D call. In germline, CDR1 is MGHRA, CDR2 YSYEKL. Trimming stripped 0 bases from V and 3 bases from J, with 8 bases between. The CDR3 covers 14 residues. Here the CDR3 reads CASSQERSHYGYTF. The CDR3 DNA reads TGCGCCAGCAGCCAAGAAAGGAGCCACTATGGCTACACCTTC.

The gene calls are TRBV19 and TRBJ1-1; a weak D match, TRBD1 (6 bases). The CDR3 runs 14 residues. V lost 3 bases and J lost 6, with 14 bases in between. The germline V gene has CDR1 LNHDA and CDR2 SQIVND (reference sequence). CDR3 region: CASSIGGLMAEAFF. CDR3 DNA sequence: TGTGCCAGTAGTATTGGGGGGCTGATGGCTGAAGCTTTCTTT.